Presented here are 8 T cell receptor beta chains from one specimen sequenced in a study of CD8 T cells in Susac syndrome. Random hexamers were used to reverse transcribe the RNA input (about 0.45 to 1 ug). TCRdb re-analysed the immunoSEQ multiplex PCR reads in MiXCR, keeping a single row per CDR3 protein. The sample has over 70,000 distinct CDR3 sequences; around 96% are singletons. Sequencing used CD8+ T cells from PBMCs. The receptors originated from a human donor with Susac syndrome.

The chain is built from TRBV4-3 and TRBJ2-7; 8 bases fit TRBD2. This CDR3 comprises 16 residues. The V gene end was trimmed by 0 bases and the J gene end by 3 bases; junction bases not matched to a gene: 7. Per the germline V gene, CDR1 is LGHNA and CDR2 is YSLEER. The CDR3 loop reads CASSQELSGGIYEQYF. The CDR3 DNA follows: TGCGCCAGCAGCCAAGAATTGAGCGGGGGTATCTACGAGCAGTACTTC.

This clonotype was recorded once. This chain uses TRBV9 with TRBJ1-3, with D possibly TRBD1 on 5 matching bases. Germline V gene sequence: CDR1 SGDLS, CDR2 YYNGEE. The ends were cut back, 2 bases at V and 0 bases at J, with 12 bases in the middle. The CDR3 runs 16 residues. CDR3 in amino acids: CASSVGVQNSGNTIYF. CDR3 bases: TGTGCCAGCAGCGTGGGGGTCCAAAACTCTGGAAACACCATATATTTT.

The V call is TRBV30, the J call TRBJ2-1; 8 bases are shared with TRBD2. The J segment lost 10 bases and the V segment lost 5 bases, leaving 13 bases of the junction unmatched. The length of the CDR3 is 14 residues. The germline V gene has CDR1 GTSNPN and CDR2 SVGIG (reference sequence). This CDR3 reads CAWAFDGGAKEQFF. CDR3 sequence (DNA): TGTGCCTGGGCCTTTGACGGGGGGGCCAAGGAGCAGTTCTTC.

The chain couples TRBV5-1 to TRBJ1-1; 9 bases map to TRBD1. This CDR3 has 17 amino acids. J lost 1 base, V lost 4 bases, and 11 bases had no gene match. The germline V gene has CDR1 SGHRS and CDR2 YFSETQ. This CDR3 reads CASSPRQGGTTNTEAFF. For the CDR3, the DNA is TGCGCCAGCAGCCCACGACAGGGGGGGACAACGAACACTGAAGCTTTCTTT.

V and J are TRBV29-1 and TRBJ1-4; the D gene is possibly TRBD1 (5 bases). Trimming stripped 1 base from V and 7 bases from J, with 10 bases between. The CDR3 has 13 residues. The V gene's germline CDR1 is SQVTM and CDR2 ANQGSEA. The CDR3 reads CSVEVRVGEKLFF. CDR3 coding DNA: TGCAGCGTTGAAGTCAGGGTTGGTGAAAAACTGTTTTTT.

The V gene is TRBV30, the J gene TRBJ1-2, with D possibly being TRBD1 (5 bases). Between the trimmed V and J ends, which lost 3 bases and 6 bases, there was a span of 11 bases. The germline gives CDR1 GTSNPN, CDR2 SVGIG (reference sequence). The CDR3 has 12 amino acids. CDR3 residues: CAWRGQGDGYTF. Written as DNA, the CDR3 is TGTGCCTGGAGGGGGCAGGGCGATGGCTACACCTTC.

This chain uses TRBV7-3 with TRBJ1-1, with D maybe TRBD1 (5 bases). Looked up from germline, CDR1 is SGHTA and CDR2 is FQGTGA. Trimming left V 5 bases short and J 4 bases short, with 11 bases between. The CDR3 loop spans 13 amino acids. DNA for the CDR3: TGTGCCAGCAGCACGGGACGTTCCACTGAAGCTTTCTTT. It codes for CASSTGRSTEAFF.

This clonotype was seen a single time. The J gene is TRBJ2-5, the V gene TRBV28; D not resolved. Germline V gene data show CDR1 as MDHEN and CDR2 as SYDVKM. Trimming removed 7 bases at V and 5 bases at J, with 8 bases between. This CDR3 has 11 amino acids. CDR3 protein: CASMIGETQYF. CDR3 DNA: TGTGCCAGCATGATTGGGGAGACCCAGTACTTC.